The source of this TCR beta chain is a study of blood T cells in healthy people across ages. Whenever a sample was processed, at least 6.5 million PBMCs were isolated. General observations from the study: Older age went with lower TCR beta diversity per million T cells, in a roughly linear way.

Through a sample-barcoded 5' primer and a J-beta primer mix, a second PCR was run for roughly 6 to 12 cycles. TCRdb passed the 5' RACE reads through MiXCR, listing each CDR3 protein once. The sample carries hundreds of thousands of distinct CDR3 sequences, around 31% recorded once. The CDR3 has 15 amino acids. The trim removed 4 bases at V and 2 bases at J, leaving 9 bases unmatched. Looked up from germline, CDR1 is DFQATT and CDR2 is SNEGSKA (reference sequence). To note about this clonotype: Its antigen is as yet unknown.

Sequencing was done on a sample of blood. The genes are TRBV20-1 and TRBJ2-3, with 7 bases matching TRBD2. This sequence originates from a woman older than 75 in good health. DNA of the CDR3: TGCAGTGCTATCCTAGCGGCGGGCCCCACAGATACGCAGTATTTT. It encodes CSAILAAGPTDTQYF.